This T cell receptor (beta chain) was observed in a study of blood T cells in healthy people across ages. V was shortened by 2 bases and J by 1 base, with 14 bases between the two germline ends. The germline V gene encodes CDR1 DFQATT and CDR2 SNEGSKA (reference sequence). This CDR3 is built from 15 residues. This clonotype was seen at least ten times. Its antigen is currently unknown. Overall study results and limits: Both higher diversity and more naive CD4+ cells marked long-lived donors when set against aged donors.

Primers used in a second PCR of roughly 6 to 12 cycles were a sample-barcoded 5' primer and a J-beta primer mix. TCRdb passed the 5' RACE reads through MiXCR, listing each CDR3 protein once. The sample yields 600,000 or so distinct CDR3 sequences, approximately 30% seen once. Donors each provided approximately 9.6 milliliters of peripheral blood. Sequencing was performed on blood. The TCR was taken from a woman of 80 years or more in good health. J is TRBJ1-2 and V is TRBV20-1; D not resolved. CDR3 loop: CSARSVAESNYGYTF. DNA of the CDR3: TGCAGTGCTAGATCAGTCGCTGAGAGTAACTATGGCTACACCTTC.